Below are 31 T cell receptor beta chains sequenced from a single sample in a study of blood T cell repertoires in COVID-19 (TCRdb year 2020). Library creation used the immunoSEQ multiplex PCR assay. TCRdb mirrors the immuneACCESS table, restricted to in-frame sequences. Some clones are absent from its copies; in checked studies, under half trace to an unresolved V gene, and the reason for the others is unknown. The sample records about 64,000 clones, roughly 91% of which are singletons. 1.5% to 2% of the sample is taken by the ten largest. Source material: peripheral blood. The origin of the receptors is a human donor in a cohort sampled during active COVID-19.

The V call is TRBV28, the J call TRBJ1-3, with D possibly being TRBD1 (5 bases). Germline V lookup: CDR1 MDHEN, CDR2 SYDVKM. The ends were cut back, 3 bases at V and 4 bases at J, with 13 bases in the middle. The CDR3 contains 15 residues. CDR3 protein: CASSFVQGSGNTIYF. CDR3 coding DNA: TGTGCCAGCAGTTTCGTCCAGGGATCAGGAAACACCATATATTTT.

This clone was observed a handful of times. This rearrangement joins TRBV7-2 to TRBJ2-7, with 13 bases aligning to TRBD2. The CDR3 loop spans 16 amino acids. Germline CDR1 reads SGHTA; CDR2 reads FQGNSA. Trimming removed 2 bases from V and 4 bases from J; junction bases left unmatched: 5. CDR3 in amino acids: CASSLRTSGRSYEQYF. The DNA of the CDR3 is TGTGCCAGCAGCTTACGGACTAGCGGGAGATCTTACGAGCAGTACTTC.

The genes are TRBV7-6 and TRBJ2-2; TRBD2 aligns across 7 bases. The germline V gene encodes CDR1 SGHVS and CDR2 FNYEAQ. The CDR3 totals 12 residues. The V and J ends lost 8 bases and 5 bases, in that order; junction bases with no gene match: 2. The CDR3 sequence: CASLSGTGELFF. For the CDR3, the DNA is TGTGCCAGCCTTAGCGGGACCGGGGAGCTGTTTTTT.

The chain links TRBV6-2 or TRBV6-3 to TRBJ2-1; 12 bases line up with TRBD2. The germline CDR1 and CDR2 sequences are MNHEY and SVGEGT. Trimming at V came to 2 bases and at J to 7 bases, leaving 6 bases not matched to a gene. The CDR3 has 16 amino acids. CDR3: CASSYPTSGRRNEQFF. The CDR3 DNA follows: TGTGCCAGCAGTTACCCGACTAGCGGGAGACGAAATGAGCAGTTCTTC.

V usage is TRBV4-3 and J usage is TRBJ1-3; D uncertain. Between the trimmed V and J ends, which lost 4 bases and 1 base, there was a span of 11 bases. The CDR3 is made up of 15 amino acids. Looked up from germline, CDR1 is LGHNA and CDR2 is YSLEER. The DNA of the CDR3 is TGCGCCAGCAGCCTCAACTATCATTCTGGAAACACCATATATTTT. Translating it yields CASSLNYHSGNTIYF.

The V gene is TRBV24-1, the J gene TRBJ2-5; D is unresolved. The CDR3 length is 11 residues. The ends were cut back, 7 bases at V and 1 base at J, with 3 bases in the middle. Germline lookup yields CDR1 KGHDR and CDR2 SFDVKD. The CDR3 DNA follows: TGTGCCACCAGCCTCCAAGAGACCCAGTACTTC. As protein: CATSLQETQYF.

The rearrangement joins TRBV11-2 to TRBJ1-6; a weak D match, TRBD1 (5 bases). Trimming pared 4 bases from V and 5 bases from J, leaving 9 bases between. The CDR3 extends over 14 amino acids. From germline, CDR1 is SGHAT and CDR2 FQNNGV. The CDR3 DNA is TGTGCCAGCAGCTCGCGGACAAATAATTCACCCCTCCACTTT. It codes for CASSSRTNNSPLHF.

The V gene is TRBV27, the J gene TRBJ2-7, with TRBD2 matching over 11 bases. The length of the CDR3 is 16 residues. From germline, CDR1 is MNHEY and CDR2 SMNVEV (reference sequence). The V and J ends lost 6 bases and 1 base, in that order; junction bases with no gene match: 8. CDR3 bases: TGTGCCAGCAGCTTCAACGGACTAGCGGGTTCCTACGAGCAGTACTTC. This translates into CASSFNGLAGSYEQYF.

This clone was detected only once. The gene calls are TRBV7-9 and TRBJ2-5; 10 nucleotides agree with TRBD2. Per the germline V gene, CDR1 is SEHNR and CDR2 is FQNEAQ (reference sequence). CDR3 size: 16 residues. Trimming took 3 bases from V and 5 from J; bases not matched to a gene: 9. CDR3 sequence reads: CASSFINSGRGETQYF. Written as DNA, the CDR3 is TGTGCCAGCAGCTTTATAAACAGCGGGAGGGGGGAGACCCAGTACTTC. Filled out from reference TRBV7-9 and TRBJ2-5, the complete variable domain reads DTGVSQNPRHKITKRGQNVTFRCDPISEHNRLYWYRQTLGQGPEFLTYFQNEAQLEKSRLLSDRFSAERPKGSFSTLEIQRTEQGDSAMYLCASSFINSGRGETQYFGPGTRLLVL.

V is TRBV28 and J is TRBJ1-4; D gene uncertain. The CDR3 runs to 15 residues. CDR1 MDHEN and CDR2 SYDVKM come from the germline V gene. V lost 6 bases, J lost 2 bases, and 13 bases lay in between. The CDR3 DNA follows: TGTGCCAGCAGACCTGAAGGAGGGACTAATGAAAAACTGTTTTTT. This gives the protein CASRPEGGTNEKLFF.

This sequence joins TRBV28 and TRBJ1-2; 7 positions agree with TRBD1. This CDR3 comprises 16 residues. The V gene's germline CDR1 is MDHEN and CDR2 SYDVKM. V shed 5 bases, J shed 5 bases, and the junction held 14 bases outside the gene matches. CDR3 coding DNA: TGTGCCAGCAGTCCCACCACGGACAGGCAACCTTATGGCTACACCTTC. Its protein product is CASSPTTDRQPYGYTF.

The chain has TRBV5-8 and TRBJ1-1; possibly TRBD1 for D (6 bases). CDR3 length equals 14 residues. Germline CDR1 reads SGHTS; CDR2 reads YDEGEE. Trimming shortened V by 0 bases and J by 1 base, and 7 bases separated the two germline ends. The CDR3 bases are TGTGCCAGCAGCTTGGGGGGGCGGAACACTGAAGCTTTCTTT. Translating gives CASSLGGRNTEAFF.

The rearrangement joins TRBV15 to TRBJ2-3; unclear D gene. The CDR3 extends over 12 amino acids. Germline V gene sequence: CDR1 LNHNV, CDR2 YYDKDF (reference sequence). Trimming removed 2 bases at V and 5 bases at J, with 5 bases between. The CDR3 DNA reads as TGTGCCACCAGCAGACAGGAAGATACGCAGTATTTT. This codes for CATSRQEDTQYF.

The chain links TRBV14 to TRBJ1-2; 9 bases map to TRBD1. CDR1 SGHDN and CDR2 FVKESK come from the germline V gene. The CDR3 is 14 amino acids. With 4 bases clipped from V and 4 bases from J, the junction kept 4 bases outside the gene matches. The CDR3 nucleotides are TGTGCCAGCAGCCTAGGGACAGGGCGCTATGGCTACACCTTC. It codes for CASSLGTGRYGYTF.

The chain combines TRBV14 with TRBJ2-2; possible D gene TRBD1, 6 bases. The V gene lost 4 bases and the J gene lost 4 bases, with 13 bases spanning the gap. CDR3 length: 15 amino acids. Germline loops: CDR1 SGHDN, CDR2 FVKESK. In DNA, the CDR3 is TGTGCCAGCAGCCCATGGGGGCTTGGCACCGGGGAGCTGTTTTTT. It translates to CASSPWGLGTGELFF.

This chain links TRBV4-3 with TRBJ2-1; TRBD2 matches 10 bases. CDR1 is LGHNA, CDR2 YSLEER, per germline. The V gene end was trimmed by 1 base and the J gene end by 7 bases; junction bases not matched to a gene: 7. The CDR3 is 16 amino acids. CDR3 amino acids: CASSQVPGLAYNEQFF. The CDR3 DNA reads TGCGCCAGCAGCCAAGTGCCGGGACTAGCGTATAATGAGCAGTTCTTC.

V gene TRBV11-2 combines with J gene TRBJ2-7; TRBD1 aligns across 8 bases. Losses at the gene ends were 3 bases for V and 3 bases for J; bases not matched to a gene: 4. Per the germline V gene, CDR1 is SGHAT and CDR2 is FQNNGV. The CDR3 runs to 14 residues. The DNA of the CDR3 is TGTGCCAGCAGCTTGGGGACAGGCCGCTACGAGCAGTACTTC. This translates into CASSLGTGRYEQYF.

This clone is a singleton in its sample. The V gene is TRBV5-6, the J gene TRBJ2-5, with D hard to call. Germline assignment: CDR1 SGHDT and CDR2 YYEEEE. Trimming stripped 0 bases from V and 9 bases from J, with 15 bases between. This CDR3 has 14 amino acids. The CDR3 is CASSLGLYQVAQYF. Written as DNA, the CDR3 is TGTGCCAGCAGCTTGGGTCTCTACCAAGTCGCCCAGTACTTC. The full variable domain, rest sourced from reference TRBV5-6 and TRBJ2-5, is DAGVTQSPTHLIKTRGQQVTLRCSPKSGHDTVSWYQQALGQGPQFIFQYYEEEERQRGNFPDRFSGHQFPNYSSELNVNALLLGDSALYLCASSLGLYQVAQYFGPGTRLLVL.

The gene calls are TRBV28 and TRBJ2-7; no clear D gene. Germline CDR1 is MDHEN and CDR2 is SYDVKM. The CDR3 consists of 12 residues. Trimming removed 3 bases at V and 2 bases at J, with 5 bases between. The CDR3 protein is CASSFTAYEQYF. The CDR3, as DNA: TGTGCCAGCAGTTTCACAGCCTACGAGCAGTACTTC.

The genes are TRBV4-3 and TRBJ1-4; 8 bases are shared with TRBD1. V was pared by 5 bases and J by 6 bases, with 5 bases of the junction left unmatched. There are 14 residues in the CDR3. The germline CDR1 and CDR2 sequences are LGHNA and YSLEER. The CDR3 DNA reads as TGCGCCAGCAGCAAAACAGGGGGAGATGAAAAACTGTTTTTT. This translates into CASSKTGGDEKLFF.

DNA for the CDR3: TGCGCCAGCAGCTTAAAGGGACTGGACACTGAAGCTTTCTTT. Translating it yields CASSLKGLDTEAFF. The chain carries TRBV5-1 and TRBJ1-1, with TRBD1 as a possible D gene (5 bases). V was pared by 2 bases and J by 3 bases, with 11 bases between. The germline CDR1 and CDR2 sequences are SGHRS and YFSETQ. The CDR3 length is 14 residues.

This chain joins TRBV19 and TRBJ2-7; 8 bases agree with TRBD1. CDR1 is LNHDA and CDR2 is SQIVND in the germline V gene (reference sequence). This CDR3 comprises 15 residues. Losses at the gene ends were 4 bases for V and 1 base for J; bases not matched to a gene: 6. The chain's CDR3 is CASSTQGAPSYEQYF. CDR3 bases: TGTGCCAGTAGTACCCAGGGGGCGCCATCCTACGAGCAGTACTTC.

The V call is TRBV29-1, the J call TRBJ2-3; D possibly corresponds to TRBD2 (7 bases). V lost 7 bases and J lost 4, with 24 bases in between. Germline V gene sequence: CDR1 SQVTM, CDR2 ANQGSEA. This CDR3 has 16 amino acids. The CDR3, as DNA: TGCAGCGAGAGACGGGGAGGGGGACCCCGCGCAGATACGCAGTATTTT. This encodes CSERRGGGPRADTQYF.

This clone appeared once. The V call is TRBV29-1, the J call TRBJ2-3, with D perhaps matching TRBD2 (5 bases). Looked up from germline, CDR1 is SQVTM and CDR2 is ANQGSEA. Trimming pared 4 bases from V and 10 bases from J, leaving 12 bases between. The CDR3 contains 11 residues. CDR3 DNA: TGCAGCGTTGTCGGAGGTGAGGCGCAGTATTTT. Protein product: CSVVGGEAQYF.

The rearrangement uses TRBV24-1 and TRBJ1-3; no clear D gene. Germline V gene data show CDR1 as KGHDR and CDR2 as SFDVKD. V gave up 6 bases and J gave up 7 bases, with 6 bases separating them. This CDR3 region has 11 residues. The CDR3 protein is CATSFGNTIYF. CDR3 nucleotide sequence: TGTGCCACCAGTTTTGGCAACACCATATATTTT.

The chain joins TRBV24-1 to TRBJ2-3; 10 positions match TRBD2. The J segment lost 2 bases and the V segment lost 5 bases, leaving 6 bases of the junction unmatched. Germline CDR1 reads KGHDR; CDR2 reads SFDVKD. The CDR3 length is 16 residues. CDR3 coding DNA: TGTGCCACCAGTGTAAGCGGGAGGGGTAACACAGATACGCAGTATTTT. It is translated as CATSVSGRGNTDTQYF.

J is TRBJ1-6 and V is TRBV13; no clear D. V lost 6 bases and J 6 bases, leaving 15 bases between the germline ends. The CDR3 covers 15 residues. Germline V gives CDR1 PRHDT, CDR2 FYEKMQ (reference sequence). CDR3 protein: CASRLRGGGNSPLHF. Here the CDR3 DNA reads TGTGCCAGCAGGTTACGGGGTGGTGGTAATTCACCCCTCCACTTT.

The chain is built from TRBV19 and TRBJ2-4, with TRBD1 identical over 7 bases. The length of the CDR3 is 15 residues. V was pared by 5 bases and J by 0 bases, with 4 bases of the junction left unmatched. From germline, CDR1 is LNHDA and CDR2 SQIVND (reference sequence). The CDR3 sequence is CASSVTGVAKNIQYF. The CDR3 region has the DNA TGTGCCAGTAGTGTTACAGGGGTAGCCAAAAACATTCAGTACTTC. The variable domain in full, completed from reference TRBV19 and TRBJ2-4, reads DGGITQSPKYLFRKEGQNVTLSCEQNLNHDAMYWYRQDPGQGLRLIYYSQIVNDFQKGDIAEGYSVSREKKESFPLTVTSAQKNPTAFYLCASSVTGVAKNIQYFGAGTRLSVL.

The CDR3 loop reads CASSRGLEETQYF. The CDR3 region has the DNA TGTGCCAGCAGCCGCGGACTAGAAGAGACCCAGTACTTC. V is TRBV7-2 and J is TRBJ2-5; TRBD2 matches 7 bases. Germline V gene data show CDR1 as SGHTA and CDR2 as FQGNSA. The CDR3 sequence is 13 residues long. With 5 bases clipped from V and 3 bases from J, the junction kept 3 bases outside the gene matches.

V is TRBV2 and J is TRBJ2-7; 11 bases are a match to TRBD2. V lost 7 bases and J lost 7; bases outside the gene matches: 12. This CDR3 contains 15 residues. Germline V gene data show CDR1 as SNHLY and CDR2 as FYNNEI. CDR3 region: CASNLAGGRHMEQYF. The CDR3 DNA reads TGTGCCAGCAACTTAGCGGGAGGGCGCCATATGGAGCAGTACTTC.

The V call is TRBV5-6, the J call TRBJ1-1; 8 nucleotides match TRBD1. V lost 1 base and J lost 2; bases outside the gene matches: 4. Germline V CDR1 and CDR2: SGHDT, YYEEEE. The CDR3 is made up of 15 amino acids. CDR3 bases: TGTGCCAGCAGCTTGCGGGACAGGCTTAACACTGAAGCTTTCTTT. It specifies CASSLRDRLNTEAFF.